Included here is one TCR beta chain sequence, with context. This clone appeared a few times. There is no known antigen for this receptor. No base quality values were provided; no much bigger clone lies one nucleotide off. The collaborating institutions used their own protocols to collect whole blood in K2EDTA tubes. For TCRbeta analysis, collaborators shipped samples in one of three forms: frozen whole blood, isolated PBMCs, or DNA extracted from either of those sample types. The entry originates in a study of blood T cell repertoires in COVID-19 (dated by TCRdb to 2020 to 2021). Regarding the research as a whole: The collaborator samples originated in the United States, Italy and Spain and spanned the acute and convalescent phases of COVID-19. The prospective study material was composed of cDNA or gDNA derived from T cells, B-cell-depleted T cells, or PBMCs. Deeply sampled blood TCRbeta repertoires from subjects exposed to, actively infected with, or recovered from COVID-19 were included in the dataset. The repertoires were released in a freely available public database meant as a resource for research on the immune response to SARS-CoV-2. The samples were drawn from two sources: the first 160 participants of the ongoing ImmuneRACE study, and about 1,300 subjects contributed by 6 global collaborators. Sample metadata almost always included a de-identified subject ID, COVID-19 status, age in years and sex. Where HLA class I and class II types were available, the types were taken from metadata supplied by the sample provider, not from assay-based typing. The research as a whole found: The amount of clinical and demographic metadata varied by source and participant and was provided uncurated.

The CDR3 runs 11 residues from the cysteine to the phenylalanine. Only the CDR3 DNA is retained, 33 bases long and in frame from the first base. V loses 1 base of germline sequence and J loses 13 bases, and the interval between the two ends is 10 bases. The immunoSEQ Assay, a bias-controlled multiplex PCR, was used to amplify TCRbeta CDR3 regions from genomic DNA. The paper's data handling went like this. Nucleated cell counts per sample were estimated from amplification of reference gene primers within the assay. To quantify the absolute abundance of each unique TCRbeta CDR3 rearrangement, sequence reads were collapsed and filtered. Productive Simpson clonality was computed per sample as the square root of Simpson's diversity index over productive rearrangements. The clones in this table, taken by TCRdb from immuneACCESS, are in-frame only. Not every clone is retained; where verified, under half of the shortfall comes from an unresolved V gene, and the cause of the rest is unknown. V, J and clone size are those of that table, while D and trimming were read from the DNA. The sample table contains over 120,000 clones; only one count was recorded for over 75% of them. The ten largest clones represent 44% of the sample.

This sequence uses TRBV12-3 or TRBV12-4 and TRBJ1-2; the D gene is possibly TRBD1, with 6 bases matching. Source material: peripheral blood. This TCR was recovered from a human donor in a cohort sampled during active COVID-19. The CDR3 reads CASSLEGVRTF. The nucleotides are TGTGCCAGCAGTTTAGAGGGGGTCCGCACCTTC.